The entry that follows covers one T cell receptor beta chain sequence. Its antigen remains unidentified. This CDR3 contains 17 residues. The V and J ends lost 4 bases and 6 bases respectively, with 23 bases between them. Per germline, CDR1 SGHRS and CDR2 YFSETQ. This entry comes from a study of identical twins. Study-level results: With abundant cord blood beta clonotypes, insertions were fewer; memory repertoires showed no such pattern. Modelling approaches yielded underestimates of out-of-frame TCR alpha sharing between monozygotic twins.

With template switching, a universal primer site was added, and the cDNA carried unique molecular identifiers. TCRdb ran MiXCR on the 5' RACE reads and lists one entry per CDR3 protein. The data show 450,000 or so distinct CDR3 sequences, about 14% seen once. These data were also reused for a study on yellow fever vaccine responses in identical twins.

Source material: CD4+ T cells sorted from blood. The chain uses TRBV5-1 and TRBJ2-4; D tentatively fits TRBD1 or TRBD2 (5 bases each). This TCR was sampled from a woman aged 18-29 years in good health. CDR3 nucleotides: TGCGCCAGCAGCCTAAGACCCGCCGGGGCGGAAGGAAACATTCAGTACTTC. This codes for CASSLRPAGAEGNIQYF.